The 6 T cell receptor beta chains reported below all come from one sample, sequenced in a study of blood T cell repertoires in COVID-19. The assay was immunoSEQ multiplex PCR, and TCRdb's table has in-frame clones only and misses some. This sample has fewer than 150,000 clones; about 91% occur once, and the top ten carry 0.88%. Source material: peripheral blood. These receptor sequences come from a woman in her fifties or sixties with active or convalescent COVID-19.

The chain recombines TRBV7-9 with TRBJ1-2, with D tentatively TRBD1 (6 bases). The V and J ends lost 5 bases and 4 bases respectively, with 17 bases between them. Per the germline V gene, CDR1 is SEHNR and CDR2 is FQNEAQ (reference sequence). CDR3 length: 15 amino acids. CDR3 sequence: CASSSQGITRYGYTF. The DNA of the CDR3 is TGTGCCAGCAGCAGCCAGGGGATTACCCGCTATGGCTACACCTTC.

The chain joins TRBV27 to TRBJ2-2; 8 bases agree with TRBD2. This CDR3 has 12 residues. Germline V gives CDR1 MNHEY, CDR2 SMNVEV (reference sequence). The CDR3 loop is CAVLAGTGELFF. The CDR3 DNA is TGTGCGGTCCTAGCGGGTACCGGGGAGCTGTTTTTT.

This chain uses TRBV10-1 with TRBJ2-1; D perhaps matches TRBD1 (6 bases). Deletions cut 3 bases from V and 7 bases from J, with 25 bases between. CDR3 size: 18 residues. Germline CDR1 and CDR2: WNHNN and SYGVQD (reference sequence). CDR3 DNA: TGCGCCAGCAGTGACGAGGTCAAGGGGGTCAGGCTAGCTAATGAGCAGTTCTTC. Amino acids: CASSDEVKGVRLANEQFF.

The gene calls are TRBV25-1 and TRBJ1-2, with no clear D. The germline V gene has CDR1 MGHDK and CDR2 SYGVNS. The CDR3 extends over 12 amino acids. The V gene lost 9 bases and the J gene lost 3 bases, with 11 bases spanning the gap. CDR3 nucleotide sequence: TGTGCCAGTTCGACAAGAGACTATGGCTACACCTTC. It encodes CASSTRDYGYTF.

The rearrangement joins TRBV11-2 to TRBJ2-7, with 12 bases lining up with TRBD2. Germline CDR1 reads SGHAT; CDR2 reads FQNNGV. V was clipped by 5 bases and J by 1 base; unmatched bases: 0. This CDR3 comprises 14 residues. This chain's CDR3 is CASSLAGGSYEQYF. The CDR3 DNA follows: TGTGCCAGCAGCCTAGCGGGAGGGTCCTACGAGCAGTACTTC. The variable domain in full, with the rest retrieved from reference TRBV11-2 and TRBJ2-7, is EAGVAQSPRYKIIEKRQSVAFWCNPISGHATLYWYQQILGQGPKLLIQFQNNGVVDDSQLPKDRFSAERLKGVDSTLKIQPAKLEDSAVYLCASSLAGGSYEQYFGPGTRLTVT.

J is TRBJ2-7 and V is TRBV18; weak D call: TRBD1 (6 bases). V lost 2 bases and J 3 bases, leaving 11 bases between the germline ends. This CDR3 comprises 14 residues. Germline CDR1 is KGHSH and CDR2 is LQKENI. The CDR3 loop is CASSPSAGVYEQYF. CDR3 DNA sequence: TGTGCCAGCTCACCATCTGCAGGGGTCTACGAGCAGTACTTC.